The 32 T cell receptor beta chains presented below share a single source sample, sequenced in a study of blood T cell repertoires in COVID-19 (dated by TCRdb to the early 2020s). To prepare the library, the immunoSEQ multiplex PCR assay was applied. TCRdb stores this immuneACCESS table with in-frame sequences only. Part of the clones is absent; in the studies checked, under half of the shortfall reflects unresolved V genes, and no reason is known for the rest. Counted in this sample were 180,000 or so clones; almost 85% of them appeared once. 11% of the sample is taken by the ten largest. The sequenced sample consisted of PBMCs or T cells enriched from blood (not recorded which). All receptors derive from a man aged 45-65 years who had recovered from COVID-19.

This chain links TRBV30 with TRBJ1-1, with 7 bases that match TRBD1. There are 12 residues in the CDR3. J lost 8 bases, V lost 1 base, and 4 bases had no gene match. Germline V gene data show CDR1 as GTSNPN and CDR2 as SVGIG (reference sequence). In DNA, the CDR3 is TGTGCCTGGAGTGGCTCACAGGGGGAAGCTTTCTTT. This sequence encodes CAWSGSQGEAFF. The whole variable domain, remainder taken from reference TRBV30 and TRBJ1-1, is SQTIHQWPATLVQPVGSPLSLECTVEGTSNPNLYWYRQAAGRGLQLLFYSVGIGQISSEVPQNLSASRPQDRQFILSSKKLLLSDSGFYLCAWSGSQGEAFFGQGTRLTVV.

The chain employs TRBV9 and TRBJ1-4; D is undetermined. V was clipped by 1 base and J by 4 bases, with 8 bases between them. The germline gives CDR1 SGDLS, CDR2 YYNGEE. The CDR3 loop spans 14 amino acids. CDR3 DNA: TGTGCCAGCAGCGTAAATGGACTTAATGAAAAACTGTTTTTT. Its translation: CASSVNGLNEKLFF.

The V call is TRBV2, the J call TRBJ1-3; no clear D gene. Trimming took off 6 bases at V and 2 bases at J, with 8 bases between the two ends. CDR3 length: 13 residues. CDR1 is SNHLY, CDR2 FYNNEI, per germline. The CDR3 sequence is CASSQAAGNTIYF. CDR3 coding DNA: TGTGCCAGCAGCCAAGCGGCTGGAAACACCATATATTTT.

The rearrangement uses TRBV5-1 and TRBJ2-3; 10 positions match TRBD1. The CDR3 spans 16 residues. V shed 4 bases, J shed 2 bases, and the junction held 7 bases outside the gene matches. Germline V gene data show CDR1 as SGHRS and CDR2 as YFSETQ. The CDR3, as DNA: TGCGCCAGCAGCCAGGGGACAGGGGCCCTCACAGATACGCAGTATTTT. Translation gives CASSQGTGALTDTQYF.

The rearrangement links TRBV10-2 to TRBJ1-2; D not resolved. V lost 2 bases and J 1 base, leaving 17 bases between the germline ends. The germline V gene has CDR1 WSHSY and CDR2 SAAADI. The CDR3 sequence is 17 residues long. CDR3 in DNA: TGCGCCAGCAGTGAGGGCTCGCTAGAGCCCTTTAACTATGGCTACACCTTC. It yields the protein CASSEGSLEPFNYGYTF.

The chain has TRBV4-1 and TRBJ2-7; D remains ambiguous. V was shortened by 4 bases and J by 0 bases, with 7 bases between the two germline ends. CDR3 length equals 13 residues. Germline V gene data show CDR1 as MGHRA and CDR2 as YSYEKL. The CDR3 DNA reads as TGCGCCAGCAGCCCGGAGAGCTCCTACGAGCAGTACTTC. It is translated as CASSPESSYEQYF.

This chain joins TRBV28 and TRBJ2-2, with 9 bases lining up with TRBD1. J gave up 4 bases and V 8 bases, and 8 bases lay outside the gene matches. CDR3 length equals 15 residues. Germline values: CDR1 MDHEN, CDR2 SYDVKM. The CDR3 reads CASWAGTGSTGELFF. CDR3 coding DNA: TGTGCCAGCTGGGCGGGGACAGGGAGCACCGGGGAGCTGTTTTTT. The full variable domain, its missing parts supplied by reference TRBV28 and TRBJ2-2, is DVKVTQSSRYLVKRTGEKVFLECVQDMDHENMFWYRQDPGLGLRLIYFSYDVKMKEKGDIPEGYSVSREKKERFSLILESASTNQTSMYLCASWAGTGSTGELFFGEGSRLTVL.

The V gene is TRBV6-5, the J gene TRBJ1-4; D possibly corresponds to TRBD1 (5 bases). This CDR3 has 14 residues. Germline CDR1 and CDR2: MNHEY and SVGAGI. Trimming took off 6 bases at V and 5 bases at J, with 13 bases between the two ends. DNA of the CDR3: TGTGCCAGCAGGCAGGGTGGCGGAAATGAAAAACTGTTTTTT. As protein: CASRQGGGNEKLFF.

CDR3 nucleotides: TGTGCCAGCAGTCGGCAGGCCTCCTACGAGCAGTACTTC. Translation gives CASSRQASYEQYF. This chain joins TRBV6-5 and TRBJ2-7; the D is unclear. The CDR3 length is 13 residues. CDR1 is MNHEY, CDR2 SVGAGI, per germline. The V end lost 5 bases, the J end lost 0 bases, and 8 bases lay between the germline ends.

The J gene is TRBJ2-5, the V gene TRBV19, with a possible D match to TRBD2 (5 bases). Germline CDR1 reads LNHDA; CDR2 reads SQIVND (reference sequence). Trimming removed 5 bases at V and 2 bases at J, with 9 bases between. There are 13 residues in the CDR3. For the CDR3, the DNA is TGTGCCAGTAGTTCGGGGATTCAAGAGACCCAGTACTTC. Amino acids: CASSSGIQETQYF.

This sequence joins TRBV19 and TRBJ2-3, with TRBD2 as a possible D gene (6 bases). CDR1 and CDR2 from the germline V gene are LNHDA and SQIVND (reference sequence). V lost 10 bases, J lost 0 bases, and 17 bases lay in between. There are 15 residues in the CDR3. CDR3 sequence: CAIGGQGGSTDTQYF. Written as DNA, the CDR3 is TGTGCCATAGGAGGCCAGGGAGGTAGCACAGATACGCAGTATTTT. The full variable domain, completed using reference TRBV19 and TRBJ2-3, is DGGITQSPKYLFRKEGQNVTLSCEQNLNHDAMYWYRQDPGQGLRLIYYSQIVNDFQKGDIAEGYSVSREKKESFPLTVTSAQKNPTAFYLCAIGGQGGSTDTQYFGPGTRLTVL.

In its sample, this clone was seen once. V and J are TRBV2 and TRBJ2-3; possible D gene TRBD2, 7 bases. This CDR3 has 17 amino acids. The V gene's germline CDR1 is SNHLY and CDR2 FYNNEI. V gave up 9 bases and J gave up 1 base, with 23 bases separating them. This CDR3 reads CASAPVRRGTRTDTQYF. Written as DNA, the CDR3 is TGTGCCAGTGCGCCGGTTCGGCGGGGGACACGCACAGATACGCAGTATTTT.

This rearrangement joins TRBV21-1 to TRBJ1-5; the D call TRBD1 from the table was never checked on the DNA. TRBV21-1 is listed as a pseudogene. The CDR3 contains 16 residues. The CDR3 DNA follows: TGTGCCAGCAGCAAAGCAAAGACAGGGGCCAATCAGCCCCAGCATTTT. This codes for CASSKAKTGANQPQHF.

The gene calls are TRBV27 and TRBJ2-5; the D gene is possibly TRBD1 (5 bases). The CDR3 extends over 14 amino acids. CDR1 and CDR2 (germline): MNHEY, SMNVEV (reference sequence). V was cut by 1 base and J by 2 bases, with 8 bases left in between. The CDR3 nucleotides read TGTGCCAGCAGTTTATTGACAGTTCAAGAGACCCAGTACTTC. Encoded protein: CASSLLTVQETQYF.

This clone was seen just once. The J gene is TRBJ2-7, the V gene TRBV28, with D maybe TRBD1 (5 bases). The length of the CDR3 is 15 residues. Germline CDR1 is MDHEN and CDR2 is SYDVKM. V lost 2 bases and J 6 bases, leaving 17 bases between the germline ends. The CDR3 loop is CASSLDSGPRFEQYF. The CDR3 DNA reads TGTGCCAGCAGTTTAGACTCAGGGCCCCGTTTCGAGCAGTACTTC.

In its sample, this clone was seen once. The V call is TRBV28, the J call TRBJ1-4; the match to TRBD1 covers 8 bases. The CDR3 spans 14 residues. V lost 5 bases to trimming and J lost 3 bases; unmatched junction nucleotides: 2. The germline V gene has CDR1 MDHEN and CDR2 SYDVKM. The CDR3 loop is CASSVQGANEKLFF. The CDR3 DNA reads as TGTGCCAGCAGTGTACAGGGGGCTAATGAAAAACTGTTTTTT.

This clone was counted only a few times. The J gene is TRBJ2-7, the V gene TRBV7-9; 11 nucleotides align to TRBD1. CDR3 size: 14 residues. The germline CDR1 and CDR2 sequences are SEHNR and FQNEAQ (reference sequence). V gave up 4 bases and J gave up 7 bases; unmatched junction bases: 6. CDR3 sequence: CASSSDRGQWEQYF. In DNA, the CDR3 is TGTGCCAGCAGCTCGGACAGGGGGCAGTGGGAGCAGTACTTC.

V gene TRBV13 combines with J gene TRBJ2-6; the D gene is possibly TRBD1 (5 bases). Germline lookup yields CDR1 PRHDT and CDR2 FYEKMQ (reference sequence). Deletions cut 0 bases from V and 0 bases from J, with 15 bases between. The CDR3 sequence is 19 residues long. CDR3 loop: CASSLGPGQIPSGANVLTF. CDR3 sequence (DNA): TGTGCCAGCAGCTTAGGCCCAGGGCAAATTCCCTCTGGGGCCAACGTCCTGACTTTC.

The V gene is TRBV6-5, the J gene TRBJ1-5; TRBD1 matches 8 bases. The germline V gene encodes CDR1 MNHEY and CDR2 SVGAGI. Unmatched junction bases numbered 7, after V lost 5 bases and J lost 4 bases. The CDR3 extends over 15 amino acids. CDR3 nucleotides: TGTGCCAGCAGTCACGGACAGGGAGGGAATCAGCCCCAGCATTTT. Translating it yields CASSHGQGGNQPQHF.

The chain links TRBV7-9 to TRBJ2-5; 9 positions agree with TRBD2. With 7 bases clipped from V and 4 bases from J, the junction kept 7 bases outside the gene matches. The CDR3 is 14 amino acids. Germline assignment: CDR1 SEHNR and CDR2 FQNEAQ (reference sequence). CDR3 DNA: TGTGCCAGCAACCCGCGGGAGGGCCTAGAGACCCAGTACTTC. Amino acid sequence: CASNPREGLETQYF. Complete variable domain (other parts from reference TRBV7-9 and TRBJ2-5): DTGVSQNPRHKITKRGQNVTFRCDPISEHNRLYWYRQTLGQGPEFLTYFQNEAQLEKSRLLSDRFSAERPKGSFSTLEIQRTEQGDSAMYLCASNPREGLETQYFGPGTRLLVL.

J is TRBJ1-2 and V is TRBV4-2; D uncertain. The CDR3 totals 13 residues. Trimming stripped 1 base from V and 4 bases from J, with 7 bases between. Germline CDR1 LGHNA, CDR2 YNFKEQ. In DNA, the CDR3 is TGTGCCAGCAGCCAAGGTAGTCCCTATGGCTACACCTTC. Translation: CASSQGSPYGYTF.

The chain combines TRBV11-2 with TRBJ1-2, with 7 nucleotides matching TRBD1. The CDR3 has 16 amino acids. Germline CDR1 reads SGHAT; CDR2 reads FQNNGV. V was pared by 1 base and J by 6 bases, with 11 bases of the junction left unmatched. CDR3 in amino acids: CASSLAIQGIANGYTF. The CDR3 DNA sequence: TGTGCCAGCAGCTTAGCCATACAGGGGATCGCCAATGGCTACACCTTC. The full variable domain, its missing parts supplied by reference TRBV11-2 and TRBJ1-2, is EAGVAQSPRYKIIEKRQSVAFWCNPISGHATLYWYQQILGQGPKLLIQFQNNGVVDDSQLPKDRFSAERLKGVDSTLKIQPAKLEDSAVYLCASSLAIQGIANGYTFGSGTRLTVV.

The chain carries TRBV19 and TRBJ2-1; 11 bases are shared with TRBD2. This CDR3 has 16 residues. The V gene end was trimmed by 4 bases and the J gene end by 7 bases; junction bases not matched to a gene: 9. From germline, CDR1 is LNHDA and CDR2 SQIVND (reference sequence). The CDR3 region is CASSRDSSGGLNEQFF. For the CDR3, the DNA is TGTGCCAGTAGTAGAGACTCTAGCGGGGGGTTGAATGAGCAGTTCTTC.

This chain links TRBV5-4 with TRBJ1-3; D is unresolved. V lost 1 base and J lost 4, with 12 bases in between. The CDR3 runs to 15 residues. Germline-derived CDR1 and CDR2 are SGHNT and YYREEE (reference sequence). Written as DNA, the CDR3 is TGTGCCAGCAGCTTGTACCGGGGAGCAGGAAACACCATATATTTT. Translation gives CASSLYRGAGNTIYF.

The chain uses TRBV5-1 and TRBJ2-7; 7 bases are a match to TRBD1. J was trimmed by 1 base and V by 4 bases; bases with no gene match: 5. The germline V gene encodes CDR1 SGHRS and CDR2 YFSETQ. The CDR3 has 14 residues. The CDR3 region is CASSPGTDSYEQYF. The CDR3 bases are TGCGCCAGCAGCCCAGGGACAGATTCCTACGAGCAGTACTTC. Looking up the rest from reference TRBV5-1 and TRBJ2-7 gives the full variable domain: KAGVTQTPRYLIKTRGQQVTLSCSPISGHRSVSWYQQTPGQGLQFLFEYFSETQRNKGNFPGRFSGRQFSNSRSEMNVSTLELGDSALYLCASSPGTDSYEQYFGPGTRLTVT.

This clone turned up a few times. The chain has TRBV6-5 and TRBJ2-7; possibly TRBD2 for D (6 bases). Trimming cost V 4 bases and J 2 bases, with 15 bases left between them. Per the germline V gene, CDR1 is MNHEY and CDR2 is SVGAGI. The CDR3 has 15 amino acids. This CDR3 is CASSSRRDFAYEQYF. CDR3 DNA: TGTGCCAGCAGTTCCAGAAGGGACTTTGCCTACGAGCAGTACTTC.

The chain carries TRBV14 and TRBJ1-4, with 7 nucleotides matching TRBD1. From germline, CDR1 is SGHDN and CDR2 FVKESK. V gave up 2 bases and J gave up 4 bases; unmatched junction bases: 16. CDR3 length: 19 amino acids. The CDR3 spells CASSQYRGTSRRVNEKLFF. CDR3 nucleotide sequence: TGTGCCAGCAGCCAATACAGGGGAACCAGCCGGCGGGTTAATGAAAAACTGTTTTTT.

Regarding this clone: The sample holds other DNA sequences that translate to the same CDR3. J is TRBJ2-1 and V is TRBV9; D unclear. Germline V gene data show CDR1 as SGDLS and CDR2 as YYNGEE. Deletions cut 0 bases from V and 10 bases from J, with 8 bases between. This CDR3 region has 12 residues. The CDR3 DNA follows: TGTGCCAGCAGCGTAGGATCGAGGGAGCAGTTCTTC. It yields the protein CASSVGSREQFF.

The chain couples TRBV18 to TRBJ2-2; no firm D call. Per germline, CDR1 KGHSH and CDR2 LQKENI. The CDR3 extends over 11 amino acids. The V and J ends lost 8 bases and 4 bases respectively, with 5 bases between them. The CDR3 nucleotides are TGTGCCAGCACATCCACCGGGGAGCTGTTTTTT. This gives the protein CASTSTGELFF.

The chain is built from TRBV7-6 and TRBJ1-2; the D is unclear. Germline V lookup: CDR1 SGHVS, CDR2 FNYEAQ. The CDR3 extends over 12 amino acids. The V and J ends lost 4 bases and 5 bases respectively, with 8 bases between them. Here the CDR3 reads CASSSSGYGYTF. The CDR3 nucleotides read TGTGCCAGCAGCTCTTCGGGGTATGGCTACACCTTC.

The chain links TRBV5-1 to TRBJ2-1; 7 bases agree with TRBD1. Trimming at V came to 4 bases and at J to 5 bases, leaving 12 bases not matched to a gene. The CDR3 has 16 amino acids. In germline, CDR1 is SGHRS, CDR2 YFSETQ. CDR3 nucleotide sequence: TGCGCCAGCAGCCCCAGGACAGGTTCCTCGAACAATGAGCAGTTCTTC. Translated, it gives CASSPRTGSSNNEQFF.

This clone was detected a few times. The CDR3 region has the DNA TGTGCCACCAGCAGAGATCGCACAGCGGAGGCTCAAGGAAGCGGTCCCTACTTC. Its protein product is CATSRDRTAEAQGSGPYF. The chain has TRBV15 and TRBJ2-5, with a possible D match to TRBD2 (5 bases). The CDR3 is 18 residues long. V lost 0 bases to trimming and J lost 14 bases, with 31 bases between them. CDR1 is LNHNV, CDR2 YYDKDF, per germline (reference sequence). Filled out from reference TRBV15 and TRBJ2-5, the complete variable domain reads DAMVIQNPRYQVTQFGKPVTLSCSQTLNHNVMYWYQQKSSQAPKLLFHYYDKDFNNEADTPDNFQSRRPNTSFCFLDIRSPGLGDTAMYLCATSRDRTAEAQGSGPYFGPGTRLLVL.